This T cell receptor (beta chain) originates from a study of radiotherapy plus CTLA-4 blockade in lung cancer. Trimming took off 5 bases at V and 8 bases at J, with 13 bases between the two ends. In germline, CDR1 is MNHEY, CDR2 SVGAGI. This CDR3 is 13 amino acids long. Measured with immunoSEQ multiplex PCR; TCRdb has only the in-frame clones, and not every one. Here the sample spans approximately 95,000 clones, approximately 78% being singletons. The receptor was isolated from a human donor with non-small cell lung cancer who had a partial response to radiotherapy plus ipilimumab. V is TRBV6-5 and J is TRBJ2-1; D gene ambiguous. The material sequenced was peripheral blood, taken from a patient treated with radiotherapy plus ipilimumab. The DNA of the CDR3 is TGTGCCAGCAGTACTGCGGCCCACTATGAGCAGTTCTTC. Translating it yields CASSTAAHYEQFF.